The source of this T cell receptor beta chain is a study of blood T cell repertoires in COVID-19. About the research overall: Acute and convalescent COVID-19 specimens originated in the United States, Italy and Spain. In each case, the material was cDNA or gDNA derived from T cells, B-cell-depleted T cells, or PBMCs.

The germline CDR1 and CDR2 sequences are MNHEY and SMNVEV (reference sequence). The CDR3 runs 14 residues. V was clipped by 6 bases and J by 1 base; unmatched bases: 3. Authors' methods: Estimated nucleated cell counts came from reference gene primer amplification. Some clones are missing from TCRdb's copy, which holds only in-frame ones; the method was immunoSEQ multiplex PCR. That table furnishes V, J and clone size, whereas the DNA furnished D and trimming. This table holds about 100,000 clones, more than 75% found once. This chain uses TRBV27 with TRBJ1-2; TRBD1 matches at 9 bases. The sequenced material came from peripheral blood. The source is a human donor in a cohort sampled during active COVID-19. CDR3 in DNA: TGTGCCAGCAGGGAGGACAGGGGTAACTATGGCTACACCTTC. As protein: CASREDRGNYGYTF.